Each of the 8 T cell receptor beta chains below was sequenced from the same sample in a study of cytomegalovirus exposure and HLA in healthy donors (dated by TCRdb to the late 2010s). Library prep was done by the immunoSEQ multiplex PCR assay. For the multiplex PCR, a mixture combining 60 forward primers for TCR Vbeta segments and 13 reverse primers for TCR Jbeta segments was used. TCRdb re-hosts the immuneACCESS table, in-frame sequences only. Its copies lack some clones; in the studies checked, an unresolved V gene accounts for under half of them, and the cause for the rest is not known. The table for this sample lists 100,000 to 150,000 clones; roughly a tenth of them were counted only once. 4.5% to 5% of the sample lies in the top ten. The sample was PBMCs. The source of these receptors is a woman younger than 30 in good health and CMV-seropositive.

This sequence joins TRBV19 and TRBJ2-2; TRBD2 matches 9 bases. Germline V gene data show CDR1 as LNHDA and CDR2 as SQIVND (reference sequence). This CDR3 is built from 16 residues. The junction had 10 bases not matched to a gene; V was cut back by 7 bases and J by 4 bases. The CDR3: CASTLPSGVGTGELFF. CDR3 sequence (DNA): TGTGCCAGTACTCTACCTAGCGGGGTTGGCACCGGGGAGCTGTTTTTT. Combining the CDR3 with reference TRBV19 and TRBJ2-2 gives the whole variable domain DGGITQSPKYLFRKEGQNVTLSCEQNLNHDAMYWYRQDPGQGLRLIYYSQIVNDFQKGDIAEGYSVSREKKESFPLTVTSAQKNPTAFYLCASTLPSGVGTGELFFGEGSRLTVL.

The chain links TRBV4-1 to TRBJ2-2, with 13 bases that match TRBD2. The CDR3 length is 17 residues. Trimming took 6 bases from V and 4 from J; bases not matched to a gene: 8. Germline values: CDR1 MGHRA, CDR2 YSYEKL. The CDR3 sequence is CASSSGTSGVVTGELFF. CDR3 DNA: TGCGCCAGCAGTTCCGGGACTAGCGGGGTTGTCACCGGGGAGCTGTTTTTT.

This clone was counted only a few times. The gene calls are TRBV5-1 and TRBJ2-3, with a possible D match to TRBD2 (6 bases). V was trimmed by 6 bases and J by 2 bases, leaving 13 bases between them. Germline CDR1 reads SGHRS; CDR2 reads YFSETQ. The CDR3 spans 14 residues. CDR3 region: CASKVGGPTDTQYF. As DNA, the CDR3 is TGCGCCAGCAAGGTGGGAGGCCCCACAGATACGCAGTATTTT.

The rearrangement uses TRBV4-2 and TRBJ2-5, with TRBD2 identical over 9 bases. Germline CDR1 is LGHNA and CDR2 is YNFKEQ. The CDR3 spans 15 residues. J lost 7 bases, V lost 6 bases, and 12 bases had no gene match. The CDR3 here is CASSPGLASEGTQYF. The DNA of the CDR3 is TGTGCCAGCAGTCCCGGACTAGCGTCAGAAGGGACCCAGTACTTC.

V and J are TRBV6-5 and TRBJ1-1; TRBD1 might be the D (6 bases). The V end lost 7 bases, the J end lost 0 bases, and 12 bases lay between the germline ends. This CDR3 comprises 14 residues. The germline CDR1 and CDR2 sequences are MNHEY and SVGAGI. As DNA, the CDR3 is TGTGCCAGCATACGAGGGGGTTTGAACACTGAAGCTTTCTTT. It is translated as CASIRGGLNTEAFF.

This clone was seen at least ten times. The chain carries TRBV5-6 and TRBJ1-1, with a possible D match to TRBD1 (5 bases). Germline V gene data show CDR1 as SGHDT and CDR2 as YYEEEE. V was shortened by 4 bases and J by 2 bases, with 9 bases between the two germline ends. The CDR3 is 13 residues long. In DNA, the CDR3 is TGTGCCAGCAGCATGACAGTAAACACTGAAGCTTTCTTT. This codes for CASSMTVNTEAFF.

This clone was detected only a few times. The genes are TRBV9 and TRBJ2-5, with 9 bases identical to TRBD2. J gave up 3 bases and V 4 bases, and 10 bases lay outside the gene matches. Germline values: CDR1 SGDLS, CDR2 YYNGEE. This CDR3 comprises 16 residues. CDR3: CASSLQGGGAKETQYF. The CDR3, as DNA: TGTGCCAGCAGCTTACAAGGCGGGGGGGCTAAAGAGACCCAGTACTTC.

The V call is TRBV5-4, the J call TRBJ2-5; the D is unclear. The better agreement between TRBJ2-7 and the DNA end casts doubt on the J call. CDR1 and CDR2 (germline): SGHNT, YYREEE (reference sequence). This CDR3 has 15 amino acids. The CDR3 here is CASSWPASEFYEQYF. CDR3 DNA sequence: TGTGCCAGCAGCTGGCCCGCCTCGGAGTTCTACGAGCAGTACTTC.